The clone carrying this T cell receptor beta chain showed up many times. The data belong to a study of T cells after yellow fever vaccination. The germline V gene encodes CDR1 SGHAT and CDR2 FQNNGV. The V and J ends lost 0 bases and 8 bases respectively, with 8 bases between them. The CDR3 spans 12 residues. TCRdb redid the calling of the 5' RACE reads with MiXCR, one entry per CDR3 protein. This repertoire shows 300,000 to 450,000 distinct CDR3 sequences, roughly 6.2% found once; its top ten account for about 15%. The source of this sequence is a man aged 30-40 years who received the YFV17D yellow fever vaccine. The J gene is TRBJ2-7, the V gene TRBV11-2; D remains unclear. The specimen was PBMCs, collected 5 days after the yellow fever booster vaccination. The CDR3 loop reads CASSLDLAKQYF. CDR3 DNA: TGTGCCAGCAGCTTAGATTTGGCCAAGCAGTACTTC. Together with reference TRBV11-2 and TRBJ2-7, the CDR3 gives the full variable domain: EAGVAQSPRYKIIEKRQSVAFWCNPISGHATLYWYQQILGQGPKLLIQFQNNGVVDDSQLPKDRFSAERLKGVDSTLKIQPAKLEDSAVYLCASSLDLAKQYFGPGTRLTVT.